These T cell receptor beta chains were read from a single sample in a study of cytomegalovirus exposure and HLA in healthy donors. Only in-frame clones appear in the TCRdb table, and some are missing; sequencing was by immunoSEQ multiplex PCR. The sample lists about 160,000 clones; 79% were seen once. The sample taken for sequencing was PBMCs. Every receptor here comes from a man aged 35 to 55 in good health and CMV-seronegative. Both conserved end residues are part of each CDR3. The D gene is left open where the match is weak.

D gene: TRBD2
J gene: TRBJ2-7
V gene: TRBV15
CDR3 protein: CATSRDLAGSNEQYF

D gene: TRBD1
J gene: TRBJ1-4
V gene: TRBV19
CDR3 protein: CASSSTGGASNEKLFF

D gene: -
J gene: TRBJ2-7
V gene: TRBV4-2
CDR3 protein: CASSQELPYEQYF

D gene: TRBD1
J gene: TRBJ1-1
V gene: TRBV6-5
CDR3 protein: CASSYVQGGTEAFF

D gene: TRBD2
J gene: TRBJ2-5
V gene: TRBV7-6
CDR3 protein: CASRPGGQETQYF

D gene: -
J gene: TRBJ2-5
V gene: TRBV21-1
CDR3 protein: CASSKEVRTVVMRRGETQYF

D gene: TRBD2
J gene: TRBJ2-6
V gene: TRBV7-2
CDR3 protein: CASSPGLAGPSGANGLTF

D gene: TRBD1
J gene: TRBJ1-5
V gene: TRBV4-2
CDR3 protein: CASSSGQGAQSAQHF

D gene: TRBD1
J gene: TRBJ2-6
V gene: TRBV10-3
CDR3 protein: CASGTGGANGLTF

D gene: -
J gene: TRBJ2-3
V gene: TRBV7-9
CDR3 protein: CAIPKGSPTDTQYF

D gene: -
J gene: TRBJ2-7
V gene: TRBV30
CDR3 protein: CAWSGRGGRSTYEQYF

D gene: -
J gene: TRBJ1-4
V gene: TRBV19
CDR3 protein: CASSILGVEKLFF

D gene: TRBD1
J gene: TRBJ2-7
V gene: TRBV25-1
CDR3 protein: CASQTGGWSSYEQYF

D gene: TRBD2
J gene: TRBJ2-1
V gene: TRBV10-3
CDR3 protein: CAISVGTSGRSPAYNEQFF

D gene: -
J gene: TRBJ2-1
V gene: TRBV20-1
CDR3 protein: CSFAAENEQFF

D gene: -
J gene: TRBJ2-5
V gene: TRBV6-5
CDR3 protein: CASSYEGETQYF

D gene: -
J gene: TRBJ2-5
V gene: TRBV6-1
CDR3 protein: CASSEAGARQETQYF

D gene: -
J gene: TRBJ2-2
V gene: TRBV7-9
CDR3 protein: CASSFGRASTGELFF

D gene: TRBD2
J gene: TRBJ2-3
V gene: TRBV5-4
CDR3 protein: CASSAGTSGRSDTQYF

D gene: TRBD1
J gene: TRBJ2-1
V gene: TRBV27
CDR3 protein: CASSSPSGTGNNEQFF

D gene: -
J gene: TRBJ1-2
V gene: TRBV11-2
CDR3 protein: CASSLGGVQGYTF

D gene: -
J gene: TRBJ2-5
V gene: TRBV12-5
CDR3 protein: CASGLVRSSEWETQYF

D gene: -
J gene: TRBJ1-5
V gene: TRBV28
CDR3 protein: CATRSPPNQPQHF

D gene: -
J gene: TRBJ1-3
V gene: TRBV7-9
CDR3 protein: CASSPGVAGNTIYF

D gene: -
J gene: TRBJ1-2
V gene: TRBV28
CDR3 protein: CASSPYQTVNYGYTF

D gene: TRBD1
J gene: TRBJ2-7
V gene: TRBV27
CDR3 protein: CASSLRQGASYEQYF

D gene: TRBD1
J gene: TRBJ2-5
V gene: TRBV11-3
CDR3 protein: CARGQGSETQYF

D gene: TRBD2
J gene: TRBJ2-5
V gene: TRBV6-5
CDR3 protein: CASILAGAETQYF

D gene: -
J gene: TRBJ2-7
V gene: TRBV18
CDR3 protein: CASSPSAGEQYF

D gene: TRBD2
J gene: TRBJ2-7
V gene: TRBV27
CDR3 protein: CASSSGGAGSYEQYF

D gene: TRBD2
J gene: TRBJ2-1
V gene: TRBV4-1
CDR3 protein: CASSQGAAGGPKSYNEQFF

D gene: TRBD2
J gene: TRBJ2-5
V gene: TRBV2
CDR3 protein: CASRVTSGRETQYF

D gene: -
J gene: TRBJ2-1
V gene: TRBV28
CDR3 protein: CASSPLSNEQFF

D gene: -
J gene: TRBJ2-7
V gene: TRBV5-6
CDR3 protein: CASSLGTGVYEQYF

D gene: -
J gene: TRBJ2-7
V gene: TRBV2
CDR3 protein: CASRLLTPSYEQYF

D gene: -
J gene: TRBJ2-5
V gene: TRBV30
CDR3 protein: CAWAGVETQYF

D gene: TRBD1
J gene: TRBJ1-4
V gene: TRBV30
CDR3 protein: CAWSVQGNEKLFF

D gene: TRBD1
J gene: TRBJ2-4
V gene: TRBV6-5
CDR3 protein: CASRDRGENIQYF

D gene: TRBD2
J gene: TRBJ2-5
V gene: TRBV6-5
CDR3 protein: CASSYSGGLGTQYF

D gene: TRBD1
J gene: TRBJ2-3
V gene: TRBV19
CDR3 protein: CASRPTPGQGLTDTQYF

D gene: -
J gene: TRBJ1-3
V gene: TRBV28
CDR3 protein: CASSSGSGNTIYF

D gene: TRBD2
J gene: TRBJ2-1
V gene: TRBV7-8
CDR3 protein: CASSSSRLAGGIDEQFF

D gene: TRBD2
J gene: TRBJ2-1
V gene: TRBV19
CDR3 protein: CASRAGGGEQFF

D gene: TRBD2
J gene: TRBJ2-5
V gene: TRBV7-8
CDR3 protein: CASSSQTLRGTSGRWQYF

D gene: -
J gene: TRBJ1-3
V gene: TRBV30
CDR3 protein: CAWRVTNGNTIYF

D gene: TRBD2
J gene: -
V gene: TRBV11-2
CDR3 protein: CASSTGLAWGSNEQYF